The clone carrying this T cell receptor (beta chain) has a handful of counts. The target antigen is unknown. The CDR3 consists of 12 residues. Germline V gene lookup returns CDR1 DFQATT and CDR2 SNEGSKA (reference sequence). The V end lost 4 bases, the J end lost 2 bases, and 9 bases lay between the germline ends. From the RT-PCR reads, TCRdb called clonotypes with MiXCR, one entry per CDR3 protein. The table has more than 200,000 distinct CDR3 sequences, approximately 12% seen once. These data are taken from a study of response to subunit inactivated influenza vaccine. Study-wide findings and caveats: Only a handful of new T cells, the authors suggested, are recruited with each seasonal influenza vaccination.

J is TRBJ2-7 and V is TRBV20-1; possibly TRBD1 for D (5 bases). The TCR was taken from a man aged 50 to 59 who received an inactivated influenza vaccine. The material was non-naive T cells sorted from PBMCs, obtained roughly 2 weeks before vaccination. Written as DNA, the CDR3 is TGCAGTGCTAAACAGGCCCCCTACGAGCAGTACTTC. This encodes CSAKQAPYEQYF.